One and the same sample provided the 14 T cell receptor beta chains below, sequenced in a study of blood T cells in healthy people across ages (dated by TCRdb to between 2014 and 2017). Libraries were built with 5' RACE. A second PCR of about 7 to 12 cycles was run with a J-beta primer mix and a sample-barcoded 5' primer. TCRdb trimmed public reads at Q25 via fastp, called clones via MiXCR and kept in-frame beta chains. When rows share a CDR3 protein, they turn into one entry using the most common DNA and genes. The sample table records roughly 1.9 million distinct CDR3 sequences; about two fifths of these occur just once. 23% of the sample is in the top ten clones. What was sequenced was blood. These receptors all stem from a human donor in good health.

The chain uses TRBV5-1 and TRBJ2-7, with D perhaps assigned TRBD1 or TRBD2 (5 bases each). Germline CDR1 SGHRS, CDR2 YFSETQ. The V gene lost 4 bases and the J gene lost 4 bases, with 15 bases spanning the gap. This CDR3 region has 14 residues. The CDR3 DNA reads as TGCGCCAGCAGCGGGGGTAGCAAACGTTACGAGCAGTACTTC. Residues: CASSGGSKRYEQYF. Full variable domain (remainder filled in from reference TRBV5-1 and TRBJ2-7): KAGVTQTPRYLIKTRGQQVTLSCSPISGHRSVSWYQQTPGQGLQFLFEYFSETQRNKGNFPGRFSGRQFSNSRSEMNVSTLELGDSALYLCASSGGSKRYEQYFGPGTRLTVT.

This rearrangement joins TRBV7-2 to TRBJ1-5; weak D call: TRBD1 (5 bases). This CDR3 contains 19 residues. V was trimmed by 1 base and J by 5 bases, leaving 24 bases between them. Germline V gene sequence: CDR1 SGHTA, CDR2 FQGNSA. CDR3 DNA: TGTGCCAGCAGCTTAGTGTATTTTAAGAGCGGGGACCGAGATCAGCCCCAGCATTTT. Amino acid sequence: CASSLVYFKSGDRDQPQHF.

The chain combines TRBV7-2 with TRBJ1-2; D might be TRBD1 (5 bases). The CDR3 loop spans 15 amino acids. V lost 3 bases to trimming and J lost 4 bases, with 15 bases between them. Germline-derived CDR1 and CDR2 are SGHTA and FQGNSA. The chain's CDR3 is CASSFNGGRGYGYTF. CDR3 nucleotide sequence: TGTGCCAGCAGCTTTAACGGGGGAAGGGGCTATGGCTACACCTTC.

The sample holds a few counts of this clonotype. The chain couples TRBV11-2 to TRBJ2-7; D not certain. The CDR3 is 12 residues long. Per the germline V gene, CDR1 is SGHAT and CDR2 is FQNNGV. The V and J ends lost 0 bases and 3 bases respectively, with 3 bases between them. CDR3 in DNA: TGTGCCAGCAGCTTAGATTGCTACGAGCAGTACTTC. Its protein is CASSLDCYEQYF.

This rearrangement joins TRBV4-3 to TRBJ2-3; no clear D. CDR1 LGHNA and CDR2 YSLEER come from the germline V gene. V was trimmed by 2 bases and J by 0 bases, leaving 9 bases between them. The CDR3 has 15 amino acids. As DNA, the CDR3 is TGCGCCAGCAGCCAACTTGCTCTGAGCACAGATACGCAGTATTTT. It codes for CASSQLALSTDTQYF.

The J gene is TRBJ2-5, the V gene TRBV7-9, with D perhaps assigned TRBD1 or TRBD2 (5 bases each). The closer fit of TRBJ2-7 to the DNA end suggests the J call may be wrong. This CDR3 contains 14 residues. Germline assignment: CDR1 SEHNR and CDR2 FQNEAQ (reference sequence). In DNA form, the CDR3 reads TGTTCCGTTAGAATCCGTGGGACGGGCTACGAGCAGTACTTC. This codes for CSVRIRGTGYEQYF.

This clonotype was recorded a few times. The chain employs TRBV19 and TRBJ1-2; 9 nucleotides line up with TRBD1. CDR3 length: 14 amino acids. The germline V gene has CDR1 LNHDA and CDR2 SQIVND (reference sequence). V lost 3 bases and J lost 8; bases outside the gene matches: 7. The CDR3: CASSMDRGGPGYTF. CDR3 sequence (DNA): TGTGCCAGTAGTATGGACAGGGGAGGTCCCGGCTACACCTTC.

This clonotype was picked up a small number of times. J is TRBJ2-7 and V is TRBV20-1; 7 bases match TRBD2. The CDR3 is 11 amino acids. CDR1 is DFQATT, CDR2 SNEGSKA, per germline (reference sequence). CDR3 bases: TGCACTATTCCTAGCGGCTACGAGCAGTACTTC. It yields the protein CTIPSGYEQYF.

Notes on this clonotype: Sequence at one end of the junction differs from germline and may be a read error. The rearrangement uses TRBV2 and TRBJ2-3; D is ambiguous. This CDR3 contains 12 residues. The germline gives CDR1 SNHLY, CDR2 FYNNEI. The CDR3 region is CASTTITDAQYF. The CDR3 bases are TGTGCCAGCACCACTATCACAGATGCGCAGTATTTT.

The genes are TRBV9 and TRBJ2-3; TRBD2 is a possible D gene (5 bases). The CDR3 extends over 15 amino acids. The ends were cut back, 0 bases at V and 2 bases at J, with 10 bases in the middle. Looked up from germline, CDR1 is SGDLS and CDR2 is YYNGEE. CDR3 nucleotides: TGTGCCAGCAGCGTAGGTGGACTCCCCACAGATACGCAGTATTTT. Translation gives CASSVGGLPTDTQYF.

This sequence joins TRBV3-1 and TRBJ1-2; D is ambiguous. The length of the CDR3 is 13 residues. V lost 0 bases and J 6 bases, leaving 8 bases between the germline ends. CDR1 and CDR2 (germline): LGHDT, YNNKEL (reference sequence). The CDR3 DNA reads as TGTGCCAGCAGCCAAGACCCCTTTCATGGCTACACCTTC. It yields the protein CASSQDPFHGYTF. Filled out from reference TRBV3-1 and TRBJ1-2, the complete variable domain reads DTAVSQTPKYLVTQMGNDKSIKCEQNLGHDTMYWYKQDSKKFLKIMFSYNNKELIINETVPNRFSPKSPDKAHLNLHINSLELGDSAVYFCASSQDPFHGYTFGSGTRLTVV.

This clonotype has a handful of counts. The gene calls are TRBV7-3 and TRBJ1-2; 11 bases align to TRBD1. The CDR3 totals 20 residues. Trimming cost V 3 bases and J 3 bases; bases outside gene matches: 18. In germline, CDR1 is SGHTA, CDR2 FQGTGA. CDR3 sequence reads: CASSFRSYLSRTGGDYGYTF. The CDR3, as DNA: TGTGCCAGCAGCTTTAGGAGCTACCTTTCAAGGACAGGGGGCGACTATGGCTACACCTTC.

The V call is TRBV6-5, the J call TRBJ1-2; D is uncertain. V was shortened by 2 bases and J by 0 bases, with 16 bases between the two germline ends. This CDR3 has 17 residues. CDR1 and CDR2 (germline): MNHEY, SVGAGI. CDR3 in amino acids: CASSYLSQIKTNYGYTF. The CDR3 nucleotides are TGTGCCAGCAGTTACCTCAGCCAGATTAAGACTAACTATGGCTACACCTTC.

This clonotype was observed a handful of times. The V and J genes are TRBV5-1 and TRBJ1-1, with TRBD1 identical over 7 bases. The CDR3 runs 18 residues. V trimming: 1 base; J trimming: 3 bases; junction bases outside the gene matches: 15. CDR1 and CDR2 from the germline V gene are SGHRS and YFSETQ. The CDR3 here is CASSLLGALGQLDTEAFF. The CDR3 DNA sequence: TGCGCCAGCAGCTTGCTAGGGGCCCTGGGACAGCTAGACACTGAAGCTTTCTTT.